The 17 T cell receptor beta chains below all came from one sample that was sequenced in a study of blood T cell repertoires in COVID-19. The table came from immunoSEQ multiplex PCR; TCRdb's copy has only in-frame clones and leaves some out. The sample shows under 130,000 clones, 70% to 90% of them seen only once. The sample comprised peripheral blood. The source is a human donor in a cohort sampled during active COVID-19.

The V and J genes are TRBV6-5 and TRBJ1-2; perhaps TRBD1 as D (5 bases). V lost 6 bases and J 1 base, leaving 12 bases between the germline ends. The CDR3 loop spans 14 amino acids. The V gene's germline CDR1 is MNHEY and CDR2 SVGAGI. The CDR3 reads CASRIDSLNYGYTF. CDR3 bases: TGTGCCAGCAGAATCGACAGCCTTAACTATGGCTACACCTTC.

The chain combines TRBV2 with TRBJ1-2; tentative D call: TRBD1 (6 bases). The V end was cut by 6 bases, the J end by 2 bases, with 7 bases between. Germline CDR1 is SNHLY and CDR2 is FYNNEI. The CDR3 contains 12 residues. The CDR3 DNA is TGTGCCAGCAGCCAGGGGAACTATGGCTACACCTTC. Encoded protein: CASSQGNYGYTF.

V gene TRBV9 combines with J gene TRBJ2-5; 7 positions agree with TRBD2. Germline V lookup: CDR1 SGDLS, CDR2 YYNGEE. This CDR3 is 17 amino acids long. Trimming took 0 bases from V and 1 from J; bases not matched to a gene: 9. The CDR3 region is CASSVGGTSASQETQYF. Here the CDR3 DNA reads TGTGCCAGCAGCGTAGGGGGTACTAGCGCTTCCCAAGAGACCCAGTACTTC.

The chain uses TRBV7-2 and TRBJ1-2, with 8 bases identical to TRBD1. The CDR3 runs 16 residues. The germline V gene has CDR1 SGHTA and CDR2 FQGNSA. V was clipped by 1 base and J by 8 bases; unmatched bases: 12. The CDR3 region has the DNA TGTGCCAGCAGCTTAGAGGGGGGCAGGGGGCGAATCGGCTACACCTTC. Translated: CASSLEGGRGRIGYTF.

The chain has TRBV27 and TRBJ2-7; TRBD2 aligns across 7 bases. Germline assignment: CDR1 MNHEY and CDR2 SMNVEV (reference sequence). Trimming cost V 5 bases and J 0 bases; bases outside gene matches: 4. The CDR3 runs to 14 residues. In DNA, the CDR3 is TGTGCCAGCAGTCTAAGCGGGAACTCCTACGAGCAGTACTTC. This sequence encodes CASSLSGNSYEQYF.

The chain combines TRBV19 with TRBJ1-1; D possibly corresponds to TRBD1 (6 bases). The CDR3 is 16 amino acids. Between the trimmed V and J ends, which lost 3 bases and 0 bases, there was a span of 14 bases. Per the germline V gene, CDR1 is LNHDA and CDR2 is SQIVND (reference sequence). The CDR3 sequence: CASSIWGTSMNTEAFF. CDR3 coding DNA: TGTGCCAGTAGTATCTGGGGGACAAGTATGAACACTGAAGCTTTCTTT.

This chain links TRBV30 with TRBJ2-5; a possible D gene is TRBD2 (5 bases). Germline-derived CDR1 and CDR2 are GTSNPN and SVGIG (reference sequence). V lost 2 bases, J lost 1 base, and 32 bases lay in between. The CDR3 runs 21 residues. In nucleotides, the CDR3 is TGTGCCTGGAGTTTAGGCCGGGCCAAAACACGGGAACATAGTGGCCAAGAGACCCAGTACTTC. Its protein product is CAWSLGRAKTREHSGQETQYF.

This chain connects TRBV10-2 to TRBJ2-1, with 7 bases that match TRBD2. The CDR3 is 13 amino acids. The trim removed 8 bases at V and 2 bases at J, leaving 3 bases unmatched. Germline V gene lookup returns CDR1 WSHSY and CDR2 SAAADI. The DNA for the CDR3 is TGCGCCAGCGGGAGGGGAACCTACAATGAGCAGTTCTTC. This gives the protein CASGRGTYNEQFF.

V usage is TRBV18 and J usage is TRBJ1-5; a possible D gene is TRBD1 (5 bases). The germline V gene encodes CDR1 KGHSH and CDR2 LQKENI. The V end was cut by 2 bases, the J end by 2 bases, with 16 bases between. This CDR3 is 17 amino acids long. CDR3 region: CASSPVGGAEGNQPQHF. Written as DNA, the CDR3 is TGTGCCAGCTCACCAGTAGGAGGGGCGGAGGGCAATCAGCCCCAGCATTTT.

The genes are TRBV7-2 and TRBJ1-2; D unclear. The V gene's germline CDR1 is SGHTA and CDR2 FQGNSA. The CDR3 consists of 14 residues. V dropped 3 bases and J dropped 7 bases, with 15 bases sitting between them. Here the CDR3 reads CASSFGPAEGGYTF. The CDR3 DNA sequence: TGTGCCAGCAGCTTCGGACCGGCAGAGGGTGGCTACACCTTC. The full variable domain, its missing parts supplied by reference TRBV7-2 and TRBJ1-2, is GAGVSQSPSNKVTEKGKDVELRCDPISGHTALYWYRQSLGQGLEFLIYFQGNSAPDKSGLPSDRFSAERTGGSVSTLTIQRTQQEDSAVYLCASSFGPAEGGYTFGSGTRLTVV.

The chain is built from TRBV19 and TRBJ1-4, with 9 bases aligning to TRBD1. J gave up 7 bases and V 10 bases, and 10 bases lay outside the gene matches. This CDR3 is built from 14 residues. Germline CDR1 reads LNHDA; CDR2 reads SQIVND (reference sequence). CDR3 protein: CATEPGTGTEKLFF. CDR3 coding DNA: TGTGCCACAGAACCCGGGACAGGGACTGAAAAACTGTTTTTT.

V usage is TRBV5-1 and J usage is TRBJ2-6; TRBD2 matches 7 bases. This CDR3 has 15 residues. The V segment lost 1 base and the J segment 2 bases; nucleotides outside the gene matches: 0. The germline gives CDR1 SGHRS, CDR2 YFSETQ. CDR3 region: CASSLTSAGANVLTF. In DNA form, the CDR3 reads TGCGCCAGCAGCTTGACTAGCGCTGGGGCCAACGTCCTGACTTTC.

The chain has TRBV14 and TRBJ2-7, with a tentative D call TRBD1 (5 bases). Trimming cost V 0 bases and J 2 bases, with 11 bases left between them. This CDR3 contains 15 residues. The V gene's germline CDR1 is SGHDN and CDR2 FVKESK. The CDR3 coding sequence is TGTGCCAGCAGCCAAGATTGGGCAGGGCCCTACGAGCAGTACTTC. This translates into CASSQDWAGPYEQYF.

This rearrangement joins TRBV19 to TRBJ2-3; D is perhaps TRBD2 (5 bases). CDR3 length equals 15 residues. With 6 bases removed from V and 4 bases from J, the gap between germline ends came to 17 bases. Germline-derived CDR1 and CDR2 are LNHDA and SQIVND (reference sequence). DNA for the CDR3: TGTGCCAGTAGGAGGGTGGCGGTGGGTTCAGATACGCAGTATTTT. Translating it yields CASRRVAVGSDTQYF. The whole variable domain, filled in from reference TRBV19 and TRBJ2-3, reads DGGITQSPKYLFRKEGQNVTLSCEQNLNHDAMYWYRQDPGQGLRLIYYSQIVNDFQKGDIAEGYSVSREKKESFPLTVTSAQKNPTAFYLCASRRVAVGSDTQYFGPGTRLTVL.

CDR3 in DNA: TGTGCCAGTAACGGCGGGCGCACAGATACGCAGTATTTT. Translated, it gives CASNGGRTDTQYF. The chain is built from TRBV19 and TRBJ2-3, with a possible D match to TRBD2 (5 bases). The CDR3 totals 13 residues. Trimming stripped 7 bases from V and 1 base from J, with 9 bases between. The V gene's germline CDR1 is LNHDA and CDR2 SQIVND (reference sequence).

The CDR3: CASSAGWLSYEAFF. DNA for the CDR3: TGTGCCAGCAGCGCCGGGTGGCTATCATATGAAGCTTTCTTT. The V call is TRBV9, the J call TRBJ1-1; D is unresolved. V lost 3 bases to trimming and J lost 7 bases, with 16 bases between them. Germline lookup yields CDR1 SGDLS and CDR2 YYNGEE. The CDR3 loop spans 14 amino acids.

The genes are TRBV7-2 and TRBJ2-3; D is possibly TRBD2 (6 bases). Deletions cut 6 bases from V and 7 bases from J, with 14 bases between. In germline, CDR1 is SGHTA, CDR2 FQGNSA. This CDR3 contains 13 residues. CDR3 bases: TGTGCCAGCAGTCTCTGGGAGGACCATACGCAGTATTTT. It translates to CASSLWEDHTQYF.